The clone carrying this T cell receptor (beta chain) has ten or more counts. These data are taken from a study of blood T cells in healthy people across ages. The authors ran a second PCR of about 7 to 11 cycles using a sample-barcoded 5' primer and a J-beta primer mix. One entry per CDR3 protein, called by TCRdb with MiXCR from the 5' RACE reads. The sample has some 890,000 distinct CDR3 sequences, almost 30% seen once; the top ten hold around 9.6%. These data were also reused for a study on T cells of mothers and their children. This second report adds: Donation came from three healthy Caucasian mothers together with their six children.

This sequence originates from a woman aged 40 to 50 in good health. Sequenced material: blood.

CDR3 residues: CASSLDETGSTDTQYF. DNA of the CDR3: TGTGCCAGCAGTTTAGACGAGACAGGGAGCACAGATACGCAGTATTTT. This chain joins TRBV12-3 or TRBV12-4 and TRBJ2-3, with TRBD1 identical over 7 bases. Trimming cost V 1 base and J 0 bases; bases outside gene matches: 4. This CDR3 is built from 16 residues.